This T cell receptor beta chain came from a study of T cell responses to AZD1222 COVID-19 vaccine. The overall study: Researchers grouped second doses given at about 4 or about 12 weeks into one pool.

Per germline, CDR1 SGHNT and CDR2 YYREEE (reference sequence). This CDR3 has 14 residues. V shed 3 bases and J 5 bases; nucleotides not matched to a gene: 5. The protocol was immunoSEQ multiplex PCR, while the TCRdb copy is restricted to in-frame clones and leaves out a portion. The sample contains some 150,000 clones, approximately 92% of which appear only once. Overall study findings and caveats: The repertoires were collected only after the peak T cell response. Donor demographics were predominantly white British with a female majority; clonal diversity may be underestimated. At study baseline, merely six AZD1222 recipients were seropositive.

Note on this clone: Its antigen is as yet unknown.

The clonotype was recovered from an adult in good health. This sample comprised peripheral blood, obtained on day 0 of AZD1222 vaccination. The gene calls are TRBV5-4 and TRBJ1-1, with 9 positions matching TRBD1. DNA for the CDR3: TGTGCCAGCAGCTCCTTCGACAGGGGGACTGAAGCTTTCTTT. Translated: CASSSFDRGTEAFF. The full variable domain, with the rest looked up from reference TRBV5-4 and TRBJ1-1, is ETGVTQSPTHLIKTRGQQVTLRCSSQSGHNTVSWYQQALGQGPQFIFQYYREEENGRGNFPPRFSGLQFPNYSSELNVNALELDDSALYLCASSSFDRGTEAFFGQGTRLTVV.